Listed below are T cell receptor beta chains from one sample, sequenced in a study of naive and memory T cell subsets. TCRdb used MiXCR to reprocess the UMI-ligation and nested PCR reads, holding one entry per CDR3 protein. The sample carries roughly 150,000 distinct CDR3 sequences, approximately 18% recorded once. The sample comprised naive CD8+ T cells from blood. These receptors were taken from a human donor in good health. Both conserved end residues are part of each CDR3. Only part of the rows carry a size: once, few, many, or a class if the clone is expanded.

clone size	V gene	J gene	CDR3 protein
.	TRBV12-3/TRBV12-4	TRBJ2-7	CASSDSGPYEQYF
.	TRBV19	TRBJ2-5	CASTAPRTSGRPFQETQYF
few	TRBV4-3	TRBJ2-1	CASSQDRLAGHEQFF
.	TRBV27	TRBJ2-7	CASSLVLASEQYF
.	TRBV3-1	TRBJ2-7	CASSQENSGRVGQYF
many	TRBV9	TRBJ1-1	CASSVVVGMETEAFF
few	TRBV15	TRBJ2-3	CATSRSRFSGGSTDTQYF
few	TRBV28	TRBJ2-3	CASSSSDRGRADTQYF
.	TRBV27	TRBJ2-1	CASTPGLAVDNEQFF
few	TRBV5-1	TRBJ1-1	CASSPRYPGQGKAFF
.	TRBV9	TRBJ2-7	CASSVDAGGYEQYF
.	TRBV9	TRBJ2-1	CASSVSRDNEQFF
few	TRBV7-2	TRBJ2-7	CASSPRPARANEQYF
many	TRBV6-5	TRBJ1-6	CASGLSDSPLHF
few	TRBV4-1	TRBJ1-1	CASSQVQGGNTEAFF
.	TRBV28	TRBJ2-5	CASSFFASDQETQYF
few	TRBV4-2	TRBJ2-7	CASSRAGTTYEQYF
.	TRBV7-9	TRBJ1-4	CASSTTKLTGQGAGKLFF
.	TRBV30	TRBJ1-5	CAWSSGQGNQPQHF
few	TRBV12-3/TRBV12-4	TRBJ2-1	CASSSGIYNEQFF
many	TRBV9	TRBJ2-7	CASSVGGFAYEQYF
.	TRBV9	TRBJ1-1	CASSPSDLGAFF
.	TRBV20-1	TRBJ2-7	CSARLGASGRYEQYF
.	TRBV11-2	TRBJ2-5	CASSLLGVERNF
.	TRBV3-1	TRBJ2-1	CASSQGTGGIEQFF
few	TRBV5-4	TRBJ2-1	CASGQARSGRTNEQFF
many	TRBV2	TRBJ2-1	CASLPGGGPYNEQFF
.	TRBV25-1	TRBJ2-7	CASSEGGHEQYF
.	TRBV12-3/TRBV12-4	TRBJ2-2	CASSRGLSTGELFF
few	TRBV12-3/TRBV12-4	TRBJ2-3	CASSQGTVDTQYF
few	TRBV6-5	TRBJ2-5	CASSFSTGTEETQYF
many	TRBV6-5	TRBJ2-3	CASSYSIGTSTPTDTQYF
.	TRBV6-2/TRBV6-3	TRBJ1-1	CATQFRDSLDDTEAFF